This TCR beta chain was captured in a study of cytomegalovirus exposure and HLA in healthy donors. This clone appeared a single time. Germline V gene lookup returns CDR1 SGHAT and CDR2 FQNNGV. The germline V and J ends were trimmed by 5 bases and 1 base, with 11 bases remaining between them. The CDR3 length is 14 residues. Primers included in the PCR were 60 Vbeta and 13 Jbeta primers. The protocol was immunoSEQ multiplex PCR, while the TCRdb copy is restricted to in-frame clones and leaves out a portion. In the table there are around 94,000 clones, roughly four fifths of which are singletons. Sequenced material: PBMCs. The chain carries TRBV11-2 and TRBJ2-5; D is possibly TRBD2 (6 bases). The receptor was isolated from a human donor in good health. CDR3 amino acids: CASSLGGVQETQYF. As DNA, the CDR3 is TGTGCCAGCAGCCTAGGCGGGGTCCAAGAGACCCAGTACTTC.